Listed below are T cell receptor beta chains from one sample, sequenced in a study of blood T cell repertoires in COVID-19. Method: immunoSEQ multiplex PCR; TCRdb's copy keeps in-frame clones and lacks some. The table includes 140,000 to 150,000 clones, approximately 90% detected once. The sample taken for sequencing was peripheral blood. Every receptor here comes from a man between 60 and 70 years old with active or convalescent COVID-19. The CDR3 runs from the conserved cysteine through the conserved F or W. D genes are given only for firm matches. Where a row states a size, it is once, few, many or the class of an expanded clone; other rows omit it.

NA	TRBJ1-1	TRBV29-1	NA	TGCAGCGCCCGAAGAGACAGGACGAACACTGAAGCTTTCTTT	CSARRDRTNTEAFF
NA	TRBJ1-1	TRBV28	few	TGTGCCAGCAGATGGGGGGTGTACACTGAAGCTTTCTTT	CASRWGVYTEAFF
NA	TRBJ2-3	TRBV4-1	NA	TGCGCCAGCAGCCAAGAGGCAGGGGCTAGCACAGATACGCAGTATTTT	CASSQEAGASTDTQYF
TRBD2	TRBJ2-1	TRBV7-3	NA	TGTGCCAGCAGCCTTACTAGCGGAGGTTACAATGAGCAGTTCTTC	CASSLTSGGYNEQFF
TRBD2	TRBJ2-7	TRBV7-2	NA	TGTGCCAGCAGCCCAAGCCGTGCGGGGAGGGGTAACTACGAGCAGTACTTC	CASSPSRAGRGNYEQYF
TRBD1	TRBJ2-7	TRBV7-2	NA	TGTGCCAGCAGCACGATCCTGACAGGGGACGACGAGCAGTACTTC	CASSTILTGDDEQYF
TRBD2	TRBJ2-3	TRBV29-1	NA	TGCAGCGTTGAGGGGGGGATAGGGAGTGTGAGGACAGATACGCAGTATTTT	CSVEGGIGSVRTDTQYF
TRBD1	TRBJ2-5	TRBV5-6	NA	TGTGCCAGCAGCTACGGGACAGTCCAAGAGACCCAGTACTTC	CASSYGTVQETQYF
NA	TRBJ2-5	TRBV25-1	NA	TGTGCCAGCAGGGACTACCAAGAGACCCAGTACTTC	CASRDYQETQYF
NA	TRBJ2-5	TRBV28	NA	TGTGCCAGCAGTTTGACGGGCGCGGGGCAAGAGACCCAGTACTTC	CASSLTGAGQETQYF
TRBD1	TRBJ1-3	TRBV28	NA	TGTGCCAGCCAGGGGGCTGGAAACACCATATATTTT	CASQGAGNTIYF
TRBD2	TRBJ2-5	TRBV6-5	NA	TGTGCCAGCACCCTTCTCAGCGGGGGGCAAGAGACCCAGTACTTC	CASTLLSGGQETQYF
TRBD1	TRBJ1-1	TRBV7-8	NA	TGTGCCAGCAGTTTCCGGGTAGGACAGGGAGTTAACACTGAAGCTTTCTTT	CASSFRVGQGVNTEAFF
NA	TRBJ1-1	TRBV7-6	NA	TGTGCCAGCAGCCCACAACAGGTTGCCACTGAAGCTTTCTTT	CASSPQQVATEAFF
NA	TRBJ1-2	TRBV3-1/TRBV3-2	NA	TGTGCCAGCAGCCAAGGGCCAGAAAACTATGGCTACACCTTC	CASSQGPENYGYTF
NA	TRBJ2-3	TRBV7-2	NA	TGTGCCAGCAGCGTCAACGGACTAAACACAGATACGCAGTATTTT	CASSVNGLNTDTQYF
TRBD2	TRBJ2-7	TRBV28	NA	TGTGCCAGCAGAATGGGACTAGCGGCTTACGAGCAGTACTTC	CASRMGLAAYEQYF
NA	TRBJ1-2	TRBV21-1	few	TGTGCCAGCAGCAAAGGCGGCAAGGGGTACGGTGGCTACACCTTC	CASSKGGKGYGGYTF
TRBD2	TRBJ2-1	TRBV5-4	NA	TGTGCCAGCAGCTTGTTAGCGGGGGGGCATAATGAGCAGTTCTTC	CASSLLAGGHNEQFF
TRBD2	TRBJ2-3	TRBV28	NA	TGTGCCAGCACTCAAGCGGGAGGGGGGGTAGATACGCAGTATTTT	CASTQAGGGVDTQYF
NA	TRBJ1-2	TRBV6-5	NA	TGTGCCAGCAGTTACGGTGCCGGGGTCGGCTACACCTTC	CASSYGAGVGYTF
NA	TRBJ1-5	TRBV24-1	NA	TGTGCCGCATCTTTACTTTTAACAGGGTCCAAGCCCCAGCATTTT	CAASLLLTGSKPQHF
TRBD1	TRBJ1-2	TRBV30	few	TGTGCCTGGAGTGTACAGGGGGATGGCTACACCTTC	CAWSVQGDGYTF
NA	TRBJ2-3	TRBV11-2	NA	TGTGCCAGCAAAGTCCTAACAGATACGCAGTATTTT	CASKVLTDTQYF
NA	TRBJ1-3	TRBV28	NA	TGTGCCAGCAGTCCCGCTAATCGGGTCCCTTACACCATATATTTT	CASSPANRVPYTIYF
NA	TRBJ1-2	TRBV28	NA	TGTGCCAGCAGTTCGTGGACACGGCGGGAGGGCTACACCTTC	CASSSWTRREGYTF